This entry describes one T cell receptor (beta chain). Its antigen is not known. The data belong to a study of OX40 agonist ivuxolimab in advanced cancers. Study-wide context: Intravenous ivuxolimab was administered to patients every 2 weeks at 0.01 to 10 mg/kg. Dose-escalation cases comprised hepatocellular carcinoma, melanoma, renal cell or head and neck cancer. Study-wide results and caveats: CD8+ T cells showed, on average, more clonal expansion than CD4+ cells. CD4+ and CD8+ blood T cells expanded clonally by week 6 at 0.1 to 3.0 mg/kg.

The V end lost 3 bases, the J end lost 5 bases, and 10 bases lay between the germline ends. Germline V lookup: CDR1 MNHNS, CDR2 SASEGT. This CDR3 contains 14 residues. Repertoires were generated with immunoSEQ multiplex PCR, while TCRdb's copy carries only in-frame clones and drops some. The data contain about 79,000 clones, more than 85% of them singletons. The chain joins TRBV6-1 to TRBJ1-4, with a possible D match to TRBD1 (5 bases). The sample in question was CD4+ or CD8+ T cells sorted from blood, obtained in a trial of the OX40 agonist ivuxolimab. The clonotype comes from an adult with an advanced solid tumor such as melanoma, head and neck, liver or kidney cancer. The CDR3 here is CASSDLWGNEKLFF. The CDR3 coding sequence is TGTGCCAGCAGTGACCTCTGGGGGAATGAAAAACTGTTTTTT.